This T cell receptor beta chain was profiled in a study of shared clonotypes between healthy human individuals. Whole-study context: Per donor, CD8 memory used one plate, CD8 naive used two, CD4 memory used three and CD4 naive used three.

The V gene's germline CDR1 is LNHDA and CDR2 SQIVND (reference sequence). Trimming removed 1 base from V and 8 bases from J, with 14 bases in between. The length of the CDR3 is 15 residues. In the original workflow: ImmunoSEQ only sent back junction sequences with no quality scores, so filtering was done differently. Data came from immunoSEQ multiplex PCR; TCRdb stores just in-frame clones and leaves some out. V and J calls and clone size are copied from that table; D and trimming were computed from the DNA. Of about 1 million clones in the sample, under 80% are singletons; the top ten hold less than 1.5%.

This sequence was found in a man aged 18 to 30 in good health. The sequenced material came from memory CD4+ T cells sorted from blood. Noted subset: CD45RA-negative fraction. This sequence joins TRBV19 and TRBJ1-4; TRBD1 is a possible D gene (5 bases). In nucleotides, the CDR3 is TGTGCCAGTAGTATAGTCTTGGGGGAGTTCGAAAAACTGTTTTTT. Its translation is CASSIVLGEFEKLFF.